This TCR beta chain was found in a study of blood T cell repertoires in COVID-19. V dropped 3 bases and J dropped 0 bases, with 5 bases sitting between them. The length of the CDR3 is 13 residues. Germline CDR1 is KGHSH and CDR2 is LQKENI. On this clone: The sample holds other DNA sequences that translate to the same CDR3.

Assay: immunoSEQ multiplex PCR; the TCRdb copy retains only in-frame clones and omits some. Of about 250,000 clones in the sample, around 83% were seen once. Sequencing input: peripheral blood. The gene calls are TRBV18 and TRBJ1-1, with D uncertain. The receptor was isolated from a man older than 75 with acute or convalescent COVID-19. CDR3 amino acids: CASSPTLNTEAFF. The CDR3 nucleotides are TGTGCCAGCTCACCGACATTGAACACTGAAGCTTTCTTT.